Below are 24 T cell receptor beta chains sequenced from a single sample in a study of tumor-infiltrating lymphocytes in primary liver carcinoma. TCR beta cDNA came from about 0.45 ug total RNA, primed with a constant-region primer. For TCR beta, libraries were produced by three nested multiplex PCR rounds using slightly modified ARM-PCR. The study ran its first two PCR rounds for roughly 11 cycles each, using TRBV1-TRBV30 forward primers and a C-beta reverse primer. TCRdb processed the multiplex PCR reads anew with MiXCR; each CDR3 protein has one entry. Of about 320,000 distinct CDR3 sequences listed, almost 60% are singletons. Researchers drew blood RNA from unsorted whole blood and extracted germline DNA as well. Source material: peripheral blood. The receptor set was obtained from a woman in her twenties or thirties with primary liver carcinoma and hepatitis B virus infection.

As to this clonotype: The CDR3 carries no conserved terminal phenylalanine or tryptophan, so it likely arises from a read error. This chain uses TRBV12-5 with TRBJ2-1; 7 bases match TRBD2. CDR3 length: 15 residues. In germline, CDR1 is LGHNT, CDR2 FRNRAP. After removal of 6 bases from V and 9 bases from J, the junction contained 14 bases not matched to a gene. The chain's CDR3 is CASGTGTTLMGEQFI. In DNA form, the CDR3 reads TGTGCTAGTGGGACCGGGACTACCCTTATGGGTGAGCAGTTCATC.

Notes on this clonotype: Being one base from a much bigger clone, this may be a read error. The V call is TRBV6-6, the J call TRBJ2-7; D is possibly TRBD2 (5 bases). Germline V gene lookup returns CDR1 MNHNY and CDR2 SVGAGI (reference sequence). The CDR3 runs 17 residues. The CDR3 DNA sequence: TGTGCCAGCAATTACTCCTCCGGTCGTGGCTCGGGGTACGAGCAGTACTTC. This gives the protein CASNYSSGRGSGYEQYF.

As to this clonotype: The junction does not match germline at one end; this may be a read error. The chain links TRBV29-1 to TRBJ1-5; no clear D. The CDR3 is 13 residues long. Germline V lookup: CDR1 SQVTM, CDR2 ANQGSEA. DNA of the CDR3: TGCAGCGTCGCGGAACACAGCAATCAGCTCCAGCATTTT. It codes for CSVAEHSNQLQHF.

About this clonotype: A read error may account for a junction end that differs from germline. V is TRBV12-3 or TRBV12-4 and J is TRBJ2-3, with D maybe TRBD1 (6 bases). The CDR3 runs 13 residues. CDR3 protein: CANRRTGKVTQCF. For the CDR3, the DNA is TGTGCCAACAGAAGAACAGGGAAAGTTACGCAGTGTTTT.

This clonotype was detected only a few times. The J gene is TRBJ1-2, the V gene TRBV6-6; 10 bases match TRBD1. The CDR3 runs 16 residues. The V segment lost 6 bases and the J segment 4 bases; nucleotides outside the gene matches: 11. Germline CDR1 MNHNY, CDR2 SVGAGI (reference sequence). The CDR3 coding sequence is TGTGCCAGCAGCGAGAGGGGGGACAGGGGATCCTATGGCTACACCTTC. Translated: CASSERGDRGSYGYTF.

This chain links TRBV4-1 with TRBJ2-7; 7 bases map to TRBD1. The CDR3 covers 17 residues. V shed 3 bases and J 13 bases; nucleotides not matched to a gene: 24. Germline V gene lookup returns CDR1 MGHRA and CDR2 YSYEKL. Here the CDR3 DNA reads TGCGCCAGCAGCCAGGTCGGGACAGCCTACATATCACGGGAACACTACTTC. Translation gives CASSQVGTAYISREHYF.

Many counts were recorded for this clonotype. As DNA, the CDR3 is TGTGCCAGCAGTTACGGTCCTCCTGTAGGCTATGGCTACACCTTC. Translated, it gives CASSYGPPVGYGYTF. The V gene is TRBV6-5, the J gene TRBJ1-2; no definite D call. The V end lost 2 bases, the J end lost 4 bases, and 14 bases lay between the germline ends. The germline CDR1 and CDR2 sequences are MNHEY and SVGAGI. The CDR3 covers 15 residues.

This clonotype showed up just a few times. The genes are TRBV6-5 and TRBJ2-1, with a weak D call TRBD1 (6 bases). CDR3 length: 15 residues. CDR1 is MNHEY, CDR2 SVGAGI, per germline. The V end lost 6 bases, the J end lost 1 base, and 13 bases lay between the germline ends. For the CDR3, the DNA is TGTGCCAGCAGGGCAACAGGGAGTTCCTACAATGAGCAGTTCTTC. This codes for CASRATGSSYNEQFF.

A few counts support this clonotype. This sequence joins TRBV6-5 and TRBJ2-2; D call uncertain. The CDR3 is 14 amino acids. Trimming took 0 bases from V and 7 from J, leaving 9 bases between them. The germline gives CDR1 MNHEY, CDR2 SVGAGI. The CDR3 region has the DNA TGTGCCAGCAGTTACTCCGTGTTCGACGGGGAGCTGTTTTTT. Translation: CASSYSVFDGELFF.

Turning to this clonotype: It may be a read error: a sequence one base away is much more abundant. This chain joins TRBV6-1 and TRBJ1-6, with D tentatively TRBD1 (5 bases). V was clipped by 7 bases and J by 8 bases, with 9 bases between them. This CDR3 is built from 12 residues. The germline gives CDR1 MNHNS, CDR2 SASEGT. The CDR3 region is CASKSQDSPLHF. The CDR3 nucleotides read TGTGCCAGCAAATCACAGGATTCACCCCTCCACTTT.

There are many counts of this clonotype. The chain is built from TRBV29-1 and TRBJ2-7; D gene ambiguous. V lost 8 bases to trimming and J lost 2 bases, with 13 bases between them. This CDR3 contains 12 residues. Germline assignment: CDR1 SQVTM and CDR2 ANQGSEA. CDR3 coding DNA: TGCAGCTTTGCGGACGGAGCCTACGAGCAGTACTTC. It is translated as CSFADGAYEQYF.

Worth noting for this clonotype: This clone may be a read error of a much larger clone one base away. The gene calls are TRBV4-2 and TRBJ2-7; possibly TRBD1 or TRBD2 for D (7 bases each). Trimming removed 1 base at V and 6 bases at J, with 16 bases between. The germline V gene has CDR1 LGHNA and CDR2 YNFKEQ. CDR3 length equals 15 residues. CDR3 DNA sequence: TGTGCCAGCAGCCAAGGGACTAGAGGGGACAGCGAGCAGTACTTC. Residues: CASSQGTRGDSEQYF.

The chain has TRBV6-1 and TRBJ2-1; 12 bases fit TRBD1. V lost 8 bases and J lost 9; bases outside the gene matches: 5. CDR3 length: 13 residues. Germline CDR1 is MNHNS and CDR2 is SASEGT. The CDR3 nucleotides read TGTGCCAGCGCGGGACAGGGGGCTTGTGAGCAGTTCTTC. This sequence encodes CASAGQGACEQFF.

A note on this clonotype: The junction does not match germline at one end; this may be a read error. The V call is TRBV7-2, the J call TRBJ1-1; maybe TRBD1 (5 bases). Germline V CDR1 and CDR2: SGHTA, FQGNSA. This CDR3 contains 14 residues. The CDR3 region has the DNA TGTGCTAGCAGAACCCCCGGGGCGCGGACTGAAGCTTTCTTT. It translates to CASRTPGARTEAFF.

J is TRBJ2-7 and V is TRBV5-4; D is unresolved. This CDR3 comprises 15 residues. Germline CDR1 reads SGHNT; CDR2 reads YYREEE (reference sequence). Trimming took 1 base from V and 5 from J, leaving 16 bases between them. CDR3 region: CASSLPASQSHEQYF. CDR3 DNA sequence: TGTGCCAGCAGCTTGCCGGCTAGTCAGTCCCACGAGCAGTACTTC.

This clonotype turned up a few times. Its ends do not fully match the called genes, so a read error is possible. V usage is TRBV12-3 or TRBV12-4 and J usage is TRBJ2-5, with TRBD2 identical over 8 bases. CDR3 length equals 15 residues. The CDR3 loop is CVSRSTGGRGETQYF. The DNA of the CDR3 is TGTGTCAGCAGATCTACGGGGGGGAGAGGAGAGACCCAGTACTTC.

The rearrangement links TRBV29-1 to TRBJ2-7; D could derive from TRBD1 or TRBD2 (5 bases each). The CDR3 consists of 13 residues. The germline V and J ends were trimmed by 8 bases and 3 bases, with 17 bases remaining between them. CDR1 is SQVTM and CDR2 is ANQGSEA in the germline V gene. CDR3 loop: CSKLGTEVYEQYF. In DNA form, the CDR3 reads TGCAGCAAACTCGGGACGGAGGTCTACGAGCAGTACTTC.

About this clonotype: At one end, the junction sequence differs from germline, possibly due to a read error. The chain has TRBV11-2 and TRBJ2-7, with D hard to call. Germline V gene sequence: CDR1 SGHAT, CDR2 FQNNGV. The CDR3 runs to 15 residues. CDR3 DNA: TGTGCCATCAGCTTAGATTGGCAGGAGTTACACGAGCAGTACTTC. It specifies CAISLDWQELHEQYF.

In the case of this clonotype: This likely comes from a read error, as the CDR3 has no conserved phenylalanine or tryptophan at its end. The V call is TRBV6-6, the J call TRBJ2-3; D gene uncertain. The CDR3 extends over 12 amino acids. Germline CDR1 is MNHNY and CDR2 is SVGAGI (reference sequence). This chain's CDR3 is CTSRSPAGTQYY. The CDR3 DNA sequence: TGTACCAGCAGGAGCCCTGCTGGTACGCAGTATTAT.

To note about this clonotype: A much more abundant neighbour one base away suggests this may be a read error. CDR3 in DNA: TGCACCAGCAGCTTGGGGGACAGCTTTAACTATGGCTACACCTTC. The encoded protein is CTSSLGDSFNYGYTF. The chain recombines TRBV5-1 with TRBJ1-2, with 7 bases aligning to TRBD1. The CDR3 length is 15 residues. CDR1 is SGHRS, CDR2 YFSETQ, per germline.

This clonotype showed up many times. This chain connects TRBV29-1 to TRBJ2-1; no definite D call. V was cut by 4 bases and J by 0 bases, with 7 bases left in between. In germline, CDR1 is SQVTM, CDR2 ANQGSEA. The CDR3 extends over 13 amino acids. This chain's CDR3 is CSVAAGSYNEQFF. The CDR3 DNA reads TGCAGCGTTGCCGCCGGCTCCTACAATGAGCAGTTCTTC.

The V gene is TRBV11-2, the J gene TRBJ2-7, with 8 positions matching TRBD1. Trimming at V came to 4 bases and at J to 3 bases, leaving 5 bases not matched to a gene. Germline V gene sequence: CDR1 SGHAT, CDR2 FQNNGV. This CDR3 is 14 amino acids long. DNA for the CDR3: TGTGCCAGCAGCTCAGGGGGCCCGTTCTACGAGCAGTACTTC. Translating gives CASSSGGPFYEQYF.

This clonotype was counted only a few times. This chain joins TRBV6-1 and TRBJ2-2; D is possibly TRBD1 (6 bases). Deletions cut 6 bases from V and 0 bases from J, with 8 bases between. This CDR3 has 14 amino acids. Germline V gives CDR1 MNHNS, CDR2 SASEGT. DNA of the CDR3: TGTGCCAGCAGGAACAGGGCGAACACCGGGGAGCTGTTTTTT. Protein: CASRNRANTGELFF.

This chain links TRBV5-1 with TRBJ1-1; D gene ambiguous. The CDR3 runs 15 residues. Per the germline V gene, CDR1 is SGHRS and CDR2 is YFSETQ. V was pared by 1 base and J by 0 bases, with 10 bases between. CDR3 loop: CASSLSLGMNTEAFF. DNA of the CDR3: TGCGCCAGCAGCTTGAGTTTGGGGATGAACACTGAAGCTTTCTTT.